Shown below are 22 T cell receptor beta chains from a single sample sequenced in a study of T-cell reconstitution after alpha-beta-depleted transplantation in children. It was with unique molecular identifiers that the TCRbeta library was prepared. TCRdb recomputed calls from the PCR reads with MiXCR, one row per CDR3 protein. The data show fewer than 450,000 distinct CDR3 sequences, around 15% seen once. This specimen was PBMCs, mostly from graft donor cells, taken 360 days after TCRalphabeta/CD19-depleted stem cell transplant. The receptors derive from a male patient aged 2-9 years who had a stem cell transplant for acute lymphoblastic leukemia, so the T cells may come from the graft donor.

The V and J genes are TRBV4-1 and TRBJ2-7, with a weak D call TRBD1 (5 bases). The V gene's germline CDR1 is MGHRA and CDR2 YSYEKL. The CDR3 runs 16 residues. V lost 0 bases and J lost 2, with 14 bases in between. CDR3 nucleotides: TGCGCCAGCAGCCAAGATTATACAGGTCCAGCCTACGAGCAGTACTTC. This gives the protein CASSQDYTGPAYEQYF.

V usage is TRBV5-1 and J usage is TRBJ2-2; 11 bases are a match to TRBD2. Germline trimming cut 2 bases from V and 4 bases from J; bases unmatched to any gene: 4. The V gene's germline CDR1 is SGHRS and CDR2 YFSETQ. The CDR3 extends over 16 amino acids. The CDR3 spells CASSFTSGRATGELFF. The CDR3 nucleotides read TGCGCCAGCAGCTTCACTAGCGGGAGAGCCACCGGGGAGCTGTTTTTT.

The gene calls are TRBV29-1 and TRBJ2-1, with 9 bases identical to TRBD2. V was pared by 7 bases and J by 8 bases, with 15 bases of the junction left unmatched. There are 15 residues in the CDR3. Germline CDR1 is SQVTM and CDR2 is ANQGSEA. CDR3 protein: CSADSGRGGWYEQFF. The CDR3 DNA sequence: TGCAGCGCTGATAGCGGGAGAGGGGGGTGGTATGAGCAGTTCTTC.

This clonotype has a handful of counts. The chain uses TRBV5-6 and TRBJ2-3, with D unclear. Germline V CDR1 and CDR2: SGHDT, YYEEEE. The ends were cut back, 4 bases at V and 2 bases at J, with 14 bases in the middle. This CDR3 has 15 amino acids. CDR3 bases: TGTGCCAGCAGCCCACGGCGGAATTCCACAGATACGCAGTATTTT. It codes for CASSPRRNSTDTQYF.

The chain couples TRBV27 to TRBJ1-1; perhaps TRBD1 as D (6 bases). Looked up from germline, CDR1 is MNHEY and CDR2 is SMNVEV (reference sequence). This CDR3 comprises 15 residues. V was clipped by 5 bases and J by 1 base, with 14 bases between them. The CDR3 sequence is CASSPYREGNTEAFF. The CDR3 bases are TGTGCCAGCAGTCCGTACAGGGAGGGGAACACTGAAGCTTTCTTT.

V usage is TRBV27 and J usage is TRBJ1-5; D not certain. V lost 5 bases and J 1 base, leaving 6 bases between the germline ends. The CDR3 is made up of 13 amino acids. CDR1 and CDR2 from the germline V gene are MNHEY and SMNVEV (reference sequence). The CDR3 DNA follows: TGTGCCAGCAGTCCACAAAGCAATCAGCCCCAGCATTTT. It codes for CASSPQSNQPQHF.

This clonotype was seen more than once but under ten times. The rearrangement links TRBV4-3 to TRBJ2-5; 8 bases align to TRBD2. The junction had 7 bases not matched to a gene; V was cut back by 4 bases and J by 3 bases. CDR3 length equals 15 residues. Germline V gene sequence: CDR1 LGHNA, CDR2 YSLEER. The CDR3 protein is CASSLGSGVEETQYF. CDR3 bases: TGCGCCAGCAGCCTTGGTAGCGGGGTCGAAGAGACCCAGTACTTC.

This clonotype was counted ten times or more. The chain carries TRBV12-3 or TRBV12-4 and TRBJ1-1, with unresolved D. The V end was cut by 4 bases, the J end by 6 bases, with 9 bases between. The CDR3 is 12 amino acids. The CDR3 region is CASSSLRAEAFF. CDR3 bases: TGTGCCAGCAGTTCCCTCCGCGCTGAAGCTTTCTTT.

This clonotype was found a few times. The rearrangement links TRBV6-2 or TRBV6-3 to TRBJ1-2; a weak D match, TRBD1 (5 bases). Germline V gene lookup returns CDR1 MNHEY and CDR2 SVGEGT. The CDR3 length is 15 residues. With 2 bases removed from V and 6 bases from J, the gap between germline ends came to 16 bases. This CDR3 reads CASSYLDDRGDGYTF. The CDR3 region has the DNA TGTGCCAGCAGTTACCTAGATGATAGGGGAGATGGCTACACCTTC.

J is TRBJ1-4 and V is TRBV11-2, with D maybe TRBD1 (5 bases). The CDR3 is 16 residues long. V dropped 5 bases and J dropped 7 bases, with 20 bases sitting between them. Germline assignment: CDR1 SGHAT and CDR2 FQNNGV. The CDR3: CASSPNSGSLGEKLFF. The CDR3 DNA sequence: TGTGCCAGCAGCCCAAATTCAGGGAGTCTTGGTGAAAAACTGTTTTTT. Variable domain in full (rest from reference TRBV11-2 and TRBJ1-4): EAGVAQSPRYKIIEKRQSVAFWCNPISGHATLYWYQQILGQGPKLLIQFQNNGVVDDSQLPKDRFSAERLKGVDSTLKIQPAKLEDSAVYLCASSPNSGSLGEKLFFGSGTQLSVL.

This clonotype has only a few counts. The rearrangement joins TRBV4-1 to TRBJ2-7; 7 bases are shared with TRBD2. Trimming took 4 bases from V and 6 from J; bases not matched to a gene: 9. The CDR3 is 14 residues long. Germline V gene lookup returns CDR1 MGHRA and CDR2 YSYEKL. Here the CDR3 DNA reads TGCGCCAGCAGCCGGACTAGTTTGATTTTCGAGCAGTACTTC. Translation gives CASSRTSLIFEQYF.

The CDR3 nucleotides read TGTGCCAGCAGTAGAACAGGGGGTTCTGGAAACACCATATATTTT. Translation: CASSRTGGSGNTIYF. V gene TRBV27 combines with J gene TRBJ1-3; TRBD1 matches 8 bases. This CDR3 is 15 amino acids long. From germline, CDR1 is MNHEY and CDR2 SMNVEV (reference sequence). The trim removed 5 bases at V and 1 base at J, leaving 4 bases unmatched.

This clonotype has at least ten counts. CDR3 sequence reads: CASSPRGFSYEQYF. CDR3 nucleotides: TGTGCCAGCAGCCCCAGGGGATTTTCCTACGAGCAGTACTTC. This chain links TRBV7-9 with TRBJ2-7; D possibly corresponds to TRBD1 (6 bases). CDR1 is SEHNR, CDR2 FQNEAQ, per germline (reference sequence). The CDR3 extends over 14 amino acids. The V gene lost 5 bases and the J gene lost 1 base, with 12 bases spanning the gap.

The V gene is TRBV4-3, the J gene TRBJ2-5, with 9 bases identical to TRBD2. J lost 2 bases, V lost 5 bases, and 3 bases had no gene match. CDR1 and CDR2 from the germline V gene are LGHNA and YSLEER. This CDR3 has 14 residues. The CDR3 here is CASSNGLAQETQYF. For the CDR3, the DNA is TGCGCCAGCAGCAACGGACTAGCGCAAGAGACCCAGTACTTC.

This chain connects TRBV4-3 to TRBJ2-3; no firm D call. Per the germline V gene, CDR1 is LGHNA and CDR2 is YSLEER. The CDR3 has 15 residues. Trimming shortened V by 0 bases and J by 2 bases, and 9 bases separated the two germline ends. CDR3 sequence reads: CASSQDPGFTDTQYF. CDR3 DNA sequence: TGCGCCAGCAGCCAAGATCCCGGATTCACAGATACGCAGTATTTT.

This clonotype occurred many times. The V call is TRBV20-1, the J call TRBJ2-7; D is unclear. The CDR3 has 9 amino acids. Germline CDR1 reads DFQATT; CDR2 reads SNEGSKA (reference sequence). V lost 3 bases, J lost 7 bases, and 4 bases lay in between. The CDR3: CSASEEQYF. CDR3 nucleotides: TGCAGTGCTAGCGAGGAGCAGTACTTC.

The chain employs TRBV11-1 and TRBJ2-1; D might be TRBD2 (6 bases). V lost 8 bases, J lost 2 bases, and 13 bases lay in between. The CDR3 is 14 residues long. Germline assignment: CDR1 SGHAT and CDR2 FQDESV (reference sequence). This CDR3 reads CASRGGATYNEQFF. Written as DNA, the CDR3 is TGTGCCAGCCGAGGAGGGGCCACCTACAATGAGCAGTTCTTC.

This clonotype was observed a few times. The chain is built from TRBV4-3 and TRBJ2-1; possibly TRBD2 for D (6 bases). Germline CDR1 and CDR2: LGHNA and YSLEER. V lost 1 base, J lost 7 bases, and 17 bases lay in between. The CDR3 has 16 amino acids. CDR3 bases: TGCGCCAGCAGCCAAGTCCCCCGGGAGTTGGGGAATGAGCAGTTCTTC. Translated, it gives CASSQVPRELGNEQFF.

Only a few counts were recorded for this clonotype. This chain joins TRBV24-1 and TRBJ1-5; the D is unclear. V was cut by 0 bases and J by 4 bases, with 12 bases left in between. CDR3 length equals 16 residues. Per germline, CDR1 KGHDR and CDR2 SFDVKD. In DNA form, the CDR3 reads TGTGCCACCAGTGATTTGCTTTCGACTGAAAATCAGCCCCAGCATTTT. Translated: CATSDLLSTENQPQHF.

The gene calls are TRBV4-3 and TRBJ2-1, with D tentatively TRBD1 or TRBD2 (5 bases each). V was pared by 0 bases and J by 0 bases, with 18 bases between. Germline V gives CDR1 LGHNA, CDR2 YSLEER. The CDR3 is 19 residues long. CDR3 DNA sequence: TGCGCCAGCAGCCAAGATAATTTCGGCCGGGGACCCTCCTACAATGAGCAGTTCTTC. This translates into CASSQDNFGRGPSYNEQFF.

The sample holds a few counts of this clonotype. The CDR3 DNA is TGTGCCAGCAGCCAACAGAGCTGGGGAGCCCAGTACTTC. Translating it yields CASSQQSWGAQYF. The chain has TRBV27 and TRBJ2-5, with a possible D match to TRBD2 (5 bases). This CDR3 is 13 amino acids long. Germline values: CDR1 MNHEY, CDR2 SMNVEV (reference sequence). Trimming pared 6 bases from V and 9 bases from J, leaving 17 bases between.

Only a few counts were recorded for this clonotype. The chain couples TRBV6-4 to TRBJ2-2; D not certain. Germline V CDR1 and CDR2: MRHNA, SNTAGT. The CDR3 totals 13 residues. Trimming removed 4 bases from V and 1 base from J, with 4 bases in between. CDR3: CASSGENTGELFF. The CDR3 bases are TGTGCCAGCAGTGGAGAGAACACCGGGGAGCTGTTTTTT.